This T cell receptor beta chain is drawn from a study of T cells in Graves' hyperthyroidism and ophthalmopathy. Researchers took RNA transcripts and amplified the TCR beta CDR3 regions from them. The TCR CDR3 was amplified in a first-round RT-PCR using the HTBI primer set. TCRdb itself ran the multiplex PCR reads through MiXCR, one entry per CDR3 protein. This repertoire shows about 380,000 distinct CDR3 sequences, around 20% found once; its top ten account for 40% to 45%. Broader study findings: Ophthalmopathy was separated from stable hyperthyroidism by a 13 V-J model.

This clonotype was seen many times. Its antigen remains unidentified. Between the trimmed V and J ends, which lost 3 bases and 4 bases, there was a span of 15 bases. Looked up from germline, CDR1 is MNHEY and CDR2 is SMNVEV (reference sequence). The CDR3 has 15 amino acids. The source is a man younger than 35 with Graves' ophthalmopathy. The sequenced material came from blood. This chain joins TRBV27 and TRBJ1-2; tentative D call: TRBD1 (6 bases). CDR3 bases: TGTGCCAGCAGTTTTAACGGGGGGGGCGCCTATGGCTACACCTTC. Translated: CASSFNGGGAYGYTF.